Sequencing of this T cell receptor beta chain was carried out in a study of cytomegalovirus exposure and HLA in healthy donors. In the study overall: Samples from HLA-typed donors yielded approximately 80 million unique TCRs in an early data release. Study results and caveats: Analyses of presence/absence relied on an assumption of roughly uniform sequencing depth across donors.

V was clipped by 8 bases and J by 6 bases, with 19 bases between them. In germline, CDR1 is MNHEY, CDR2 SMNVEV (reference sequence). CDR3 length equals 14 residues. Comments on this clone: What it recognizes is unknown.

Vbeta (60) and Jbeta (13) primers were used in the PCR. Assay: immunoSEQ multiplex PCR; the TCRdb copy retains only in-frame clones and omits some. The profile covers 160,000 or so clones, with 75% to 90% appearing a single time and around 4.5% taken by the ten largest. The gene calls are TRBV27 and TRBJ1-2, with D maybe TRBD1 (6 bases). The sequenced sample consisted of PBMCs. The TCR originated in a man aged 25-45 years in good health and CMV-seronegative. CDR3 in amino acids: CASSSTGGANGYTF. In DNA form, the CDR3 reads TGTGCCAGCTCGTCGACTGGGGGGGCAAATGGCTACACCTTC.